The 32 T cell receptor beta chains below all came from one sample that was sequenced in a study of cytomegalovirus exposure and HLA in healthy donors. Use of 60 Vbeta and 13 Jbeta primers characterized the PCR. Method: immunoSEQ multiplex PCR; TCRdb's copy keeps in-frame clones and lacks some. Among over 100,000 clones listed, roughly 80% were seen once. The material sequenced was PBMCs. These receptors all come from a woman under 40 in good health and CMV-seropositive.

CDR3: CASSETGAYQPQHF. CDR3 in DNA: TGTGCCAGCAGTGAGACAGGTGCTTATCAGCCCCAGCATTTT. This sequence joins TRBV28 and TRBJ1-5, with D tentatively TRBD1 (6 bases). Trimming pared 5 bases from V and 5 bases from J, leaving 13 bases between. This CDR3 has 14 amino acids. Per the germline V gene, CDR1 is MDHEN and CDR2 is SYDVKM.

V is TRBV6-1 and J is TRBJ1-1; unclear D gene. Trimming cost V 3 bases and J 0 bases, with 8 bases left between them. CDR1 MNHNS and CDR2 SASEGT come from the germline V gene. The CDR3 covers 14 residues. CDR3 sequence (DNA): TGTGCCAGCAGTGATCCAATTGTGAACACTGAAGCTTTCTTT. It encodes CASSDPIVNTEAFF.

The gene calls are TRBV7-9 and TRBJ2-4; 11 positions agree with TRBD1. Germline assignment: CDR1 SEHNR and CDR2 FQNEAQ (reference sequence). The CDR3 has 16 residues. Unmatched junction bases numbered 3, after V lost 0 bases and J lost 5 bases. CDR3 in DNA: TGTGCCAGCAGCTTAGCGAGGGGACAGGGGGAAAACATTCAGTACTTC. Its translation: CASSLARGQGENIQYF.

The J gene is TRBJ2-3, the V gene TRBV28, with D possibly being TRBD1 (6 bases). Trimming removed 8 bases at V and 7 bases at J, with 13 bases between. Germline V lookup: CDR1 MDHEN, CDR2 SYDVKM. The CDR3 is made up of 12 amino acids. In DNA, the CDR3 is TGTGCCAGCGAAGACAGGTTGTATACGCAGTATTTT. It encodes CASEDRLYTQYF.

A single count supports this clone. The V and J genes are TRBV28 and TRBJ1-3, with 9 bases identical to TRBD1. The germline gives CDR1 MDHEN, CDR2 SYDVKM. This CDR3 spans 14 amino acids. With 4 bases clipped from V and 11 bases from J, the junction kept 9 bases outside the gene matches. The CDR3 protein is CASSSPGQGTSIYF. DNA of the CDR3: TGTGCCAGCAGTTCCCCGGGACAGGGAACCTCCATATATTTT.

The V call is TRBV5-1, the J call TRBJ2-3; 8 positions match TRBD2. V lost 5 bases to trimming and J lost 1 base; unmatched junction nucleotides: 6. CDR3 length: 15 amino acids. Germline-derived CDR1 and CDR2 are SGHRS and YFSETQ. CDR3 amino acids: CASRSGTRGTDTQYF. CDR3 sequence (DNA): TGCGCCAGCAGATCAGGGACTAGGGGCACAGATACGCAGTATTTT.

This sequence joins TRBV28 and TRBJ2-7; tentative D call: TRBD1 (6 bases). Trimming left V 5 bases short and J 3 bases short, with 20 bases between. This CDR3 comprises 16 residues. Germline V gives CDR1 MDHEN, CDR2 SYDVKM. The CDR3 protein is CASSPPPGQGIYEQYF. The CDR3 bases are TGTGCCAGCAGTCCCCCCCCCGGGCAGGGGATCTACGAGCAGTACTTC.

The chain is built from TRBV19 and TRBJ2-4; possible D gene TRBD2, 5 bases. This CDR3 is built from 17 residues. CDR1 and CDR2 from the germline V gene are LNHDA and SQIVND (reference sequence). V was shortened by 5 bases and J by 3 bases, with 20 bases between the two germline ends. The CDR3 protein is CASSSSTLAEVKNIQYF. CDR3 nucleotides: TGTGCCAGTAGTTCCTCCACCCTAGCAGAAGTCAAAAACATTCAGTACTTC.

The chain links TRBV7-2 to TRBJ1-4, with unresolved D. This CDR3 spans 15 amino acids. The germline gives CDR1 SGHTA, CDR2 FQGNSA. Between the trimmed V and J ends, which lost 2 bases and 8 bases, there was a span of 15 bases. CDR3 nucleotide sequence: TGTGCCAGCAGCTTACCGGGGTGGGGAGGAGAAAAACTGTTTTTT. Amino acids: CASSLPGWGGEKLFF.

The CDR3 protein is CAISERPGTALQETQYF. The CDR3 bases are TGTGCCATCAGTGAACGCCCCGGGACAGCCCTCCAAGAGACCCAGTACTTC. This rearrangement joins TRBV10-3 to TRBJ2-5, with TRBD1 matching over 7 bases. The germline CDR1 and CDR2 sequences are ENHRY and SYGVKD. The CDR3 is made up of 17 amino acids. Trimming cost V 3 bases and J 1 base; bases outside gene matches: 11.

The J gene is TRBJ2-5, the V gene TRBV27; D is possibly TRBD1 (5 bases). Germline V gene data show CDR1 as MNHEY and CDR2 as SMNVEV (reference sequence). Trimming removed 3 bases from V and 3 bases from J, with 20 bases in between. The CDR3 length is 17 residues. This CDR3 is CASSFRAPGQTKETQYF. CDR3 DNA: TGTGCCAGCAGTTTCAGGGCCCCCGGGCAGACGAAAGAGACCCAGTACTTC.

The J gene is TRBJ2-5, the V gene TRBV28; 10 nucleotides match TRBD1. Germline assignment: CDR1 MDHEN and CDR2 SYDVKM. CDR3 size: 16 residues. V dropped 2 bases and J dropped 4; count of bases not matched to a gene: 7. CDR3 sequence (DNA): TGTGCCAGCAGTTTACAGGGACAGGGGATTTCAGAGACCCAGTACTTC. Its translation: CASSLQGQGISETQYF.

The rearrangement links TRBV5-4 to TRBJ2-5; 12 bases match TRBD1. The V gene end was trimmed by 5 bases and the J gene end by 7 bases; junction bases not matched to a gene: 6. The germline V gene has CDR1 SGHNT and CDR2 YYREEE (reference sequence). The CDR3 loop spans 14 amino acids. CDR3 bases: TGTGCCAGCAGGGGGACAGGGGGCGAAGGGACCCAGTACTTC. Its protein product is CASRGTGGEGTQYF.

This clone came up once. The V call is TRBV10-3, the J call TRBJ1-5; TRBD1 aligns across 8 bases. The CDR3 length is 17 residues. The ends lost 10 bases at V and 0 bases at J; junction bases unmatched: 14. CDR1 and CDR2 from the germline V gene are ENHRY and SYGVKD. The CDR3 DNA follows: TGTGCCACCCACGAATCCGGGACAGGTCTTAGCAATCAGCCCCAGCATTTT. Translated: CATHESGTGLSNQPQHF.

The chain combines TRBV13 with TRBJ2-7; 9 bases fit TRBD1. The V segment lost 5 bases and the J segment 5 bases; nucleotides outside the gene matches: 13. Germline-derived CDR1 and CDR2 are PRHDT and FYEKMQ (reference sequence). The CDR3 spans 16 residues. The CDR3 reads CASSDYGDRVVHEQYF. CDR3 coding DNA: TGTGCCAGCAGCGACTATGGGGACAGGGTGGTTCACGAGCAGTACTTC.

Only a few counts were recorded for this clone. CDR3 coding DNA: TGCGCCAGCAGCCAAAAGCCCGGGACAGAATATGGCTACACCTTC. Translated, it gives CASSQKPGTEYGYTF. The chain has TRBV4-1 and TRBJ1-2; 7 nucleotides agree with TRBD1. From germline, CDR1 is MGHRA and CDR2 YSYEKL. V was clipped by 2 bases and J by 5 bases; unmatched bases: 8. The CDR3 is 15 residues long.

This clone has a count of ten or more. The chain links TRBV30 to TRBJ2-1, with 7 positions matching TRBD2. Germline values: CDR1 GTSNPN, CDR2 SVGIG (reference sequence). Unmatched junction bases numbered 7, after V lost 0 bases and J lost 5 bases. CDR3 length: 15 amino acids. The DNA of the CDR3 is TGTGCCTGGAGTGTAGGGCGGGGGTTTAACAATGAGCAGTTCTTC. Its translation: CAWSVGRGFNNEQFF.

The chain recombines TRBV7-9 with TRBJ1-2, with D unclear. The CDR3 consists of 13 residues. V was cut by 3 bases and J by 1 base, with 6 bases left in between. From germline, CDR1 is SEHNR and CDR2 FQNEAQ (reference sequence). The CDR3 here is CASSFGDNYGYTF. CDR3 nucleotide sequence: TGTGCCAGCAGCTTCGGGGATAACTATGGCTACACCTTC.

The chain employs TRBV29-1 and TRBJ1-2, with TRBD1 identical over 8 bases. Unmatched junction bases numbered 6, after V lost 4 bases and J lost 8 bases. CDR1 is SQVTM and CDR2 is ANQGSEA in the germline V gene. The length of the CDR3 is 12 residues. Here the CDR3 reads CSVVEGQVGYTF. CDR3 DNA: TGCAGCGTTGTGGAGGGACAGGTCGGCTACACCTTC. Based on the CDR3 plus reference TRBV29-1 and TRBJ1-2, the full variable domain is SAVISQKPSRDICQRGTSLTIQCQVDSQVTMMFWYRQQPGQSLTLIATANQGSEATYESGFVIDKFPISRPNLTFSTLTVSNMSPEDSSIYLCSVVEGQVGYTFGSGTRLTVV.

This chain joins TRBV28 and TRBJ2-7; 9 bases match TRBD1. Germline CDR1 reads MDHEN; CDR2 reads SYDVKM. The CDR3 runs to 12 residues. With 7 bases clipped from V and 7 bases from J, the junction kept 5 bases outside the gene matches. The CDR3 DNA reads as TGTGCCAGCAACAGGGGGCCGGGGGAGCAGTACTTC. This codes for CASNRGPGEQYF.

The rearrangement uses TRBV18 and TRBJ1-5, with TRBD1 as a possible D gene (6 bases). CDR1 is KGHSH and CDR2 is LQKENI in the germline V gene. There are 16 residues in the CDR3. Trimming stripped 1 base from V and 0 bases from J, with 10 bases between. CDR3 in DNA: TGTGCCAGCTCACCACTCGGACAGAATAGCAATCAGCCCCAGCATTTT. It translates to CASSPLGQNSNQPQHF.

The chain combines TRBV5-6 with TRBJ1-6, with a weak D call TRBD1 (5 bases). Germline V CDR1 and CDR2: SGHDT, YYEEEE. The CDR3 length is 14 residues. Trimming removed 2 bases from V and 10 bases from J, with 13 bases in between. The DNA of the CDR3 is TGTGCCAGCAGCTTTACAGGTTCAGACTCACCCCTCCACTTT. This gives the protein CASSFTGSDSPLHF.

The rearrangement joins TRBV2 to TRBJ1-2; D uncertain. Germline V lookup: CDR1 SNHLY, CDR2 FYNNEI. The ends were cut back, 10 bases at V and 8 bases at J, with 14 bases in the middle. The CDR3 has 11 residues. This CDR3 reads CAIPLLEGYTF. The CDR3 coding sequence is TGTGCCATCCCGTTATTGGAGGGCTACACCTTC.

In its sample, this clone was seen many times. This chain links TRBV11-2 with TRBJ1-6; a possible D gene is TRBD1 (6 bases). The CDR3 is 15 amino acids. V was trimmed by 7 bases and J by 7 bases, leaving 17 bases between them. Germline V gives CDR1 SGHAT, CDR2 FQNNGV. CDR3 region: CASTQTGGNNSPLHF. The CDR3 coding sequence is TGTGCCAGCACGCAAACGGGGGGCAACAATTCACCCCTCCACTTT.

This chain connects TRBV5-1 to TRBJ2-5; 8 bases fit TRBD1. CDR1 is SGHRS, CDR2 YFSETQ, per germline. V shed 7 bases, J shed 4 bases, and the junction held 12 bases outside the gene matches. The CDR3 runs 15 residues. Here the CDR3 reads CASGKSGGMGETQYF. Here the CDR3 DNA reads TGCGCCAGCGGGAAATCAGGGGGCATGGGAGAGACCCAGTACTTC.

This clone has just a few counts. The chain employs TRBV7-2 and TRBJ2-3, with 14 bases matching TRBD2. With 5 bases clipped from V and 6 bases from J, the junction kept 10 bases outside the gene matches. The CDR3 totals 17 residues. The germline CDR1 and CDR2 sequences are SGHTA and FQGNSA. CDR3 nucleotide sequence: TGTGCCAGCAGCACTTGGACTAGCGGGGGGCTGAAGGATACGCAGTATTTT. Amino acid sequence: CASSTWTSGGLKDTQYF.

The V gene is TRBV10-3, the J gene TRBJ1-1, with D possibly matching TRBD1 (5 bases). The germline V gene encodes CDR1 ENHRY and CDR2 SYGVKD. CDR3 size: 14 residues. Trimming pared 10 bases from V and 0 bases from J, leaving 15 bases between. The DNA for the CDR3 is TGTGCCACCCCACGGGGGGAAGTGAACACTGAAGCTTTCTTT. Residues: CATPRGEVNTEAFF.

The chain is built from TRBV6-6 and TRBJ2-1; 10 bases are a match to TRBD1. Germline V gene sequence: CDR1 MNHNY, CDR2 SVGAGI (reference sequence). The trim removed 2 bases at V and 4 bases at J, leaving 5 bases unmatched. This CDR3 is built from 16 residues. CDR3 sequence reads: CASSYLGQGGYNEQFF. The CDR3 DNA is TGTGCCAGCAGTTACCTAGGACAGGGGGGATACAATGAGCAGTTCTTC.

The chain has TRBV2 and TRBJ1-2, with D hard to call. V lost 5 bases, J lost 2 bases, and 21 bases lay in between. Germline V gene data show CDR1 as SNHLY and CDR2 as FYNNEI. The CDR3 spans 17 residues. The CDR3 here is CASSRGSAGQGNYGYTF. The CDR3 DNA sequence: TGTGCCAGCAGTCGGGGTTCGGCAGGCCAAGGGAACTATGGCTACACCTTC.

The chain employs TRBV9 and TRBJ2-7; D ambiguous. Germline CDR1 is SGDLS and CDR2 is YYNGEE. The V end was cut by 1 base, the J end by 5 bases, with 10 bases between. CDR3 size: 13 residues. The CDR3 loop reads CASSVSLGDEQYF. CDR3 nucleotides: TGTGCCAGCAGCGTAAGTCTAGGCGACGAGCAGTACTTC.

There are a few counts of this clone. The chain carries TRBV7-2 and TRBJ2-2, with TRBD1 as a possible D gene (5 bases). The CDR3 loop spans 15 amino acids. Germline-derived CDR1 and CDR2 are SGHTA and FQGNSA. The V end was cut by 1 base, the J end by 5 bases, with 11 bases between. The CDR3 reads CASSLVAGRTGELFF. CDR3 nucleotide sequence: TGTGCCAGCAGCTTAGTGGCAGGGCGGACCGGGGAGCTGTTTTTT.

The chain couples TRBV28 to TRBJ2-5; 7 nucleotides align to TRBD2. With 6 bases clipped from V and 4 bases from J, the junction kept 11 bases outside the gene matches. There are 15 residues in the CDR3. Looked up from germline, CDR1 is MDHEN and CDR2 is SYDVKM. CDR3 nucleotides: TGTGCCAGCAGCCCAATCGGACTAGACAGAGAGACCCAGTACTTC. As protein: CASSPIGLDRETQYF.